This TCR beta chain appears in the sequencing data of a study of technical replicates of blood from several donors. The method was immunoSEQ multiplex PCR; TCRdb's version includes in-frame clones alone and lacks a portion of them. This sample yields around 81,000 clones, of which approximately 94% are seen a single time; 0.3% to 0.4% belongs to the top ten. This clone was counted a single time. CDR1 is SGHRS, CDR2 YFSETQ, per germline. Trimming left V 0 bases short and J 2 bases short, with 9 bases between. The CDR3 runs to 15 residues. The chain carries TRBV5-1 and TRBJ2-1; D is possibly TRBD2 (5 bases). The receptor was isolated from a human donor in good health. The specimen sequenced was T cells isolated from PBMCs. The CDR3 nucleotides are TGCGCCAGCAGCTTGGAAGGGAGTACCTACAATGAGCAGTTCTTC. This gives the protein CASSLEGSTYNEQFF.